This passage covers 16 T cell receptor beta chains from one sample sequenced in a study of OX40 agonist ivuxolimab in advanced cancers. The method was immunoSEQ multiplex PCR; TCRdb's version includes in-frame clones alone and lacks a portion of them. This sample yields about 73,000 clones, of which about 92% are seen a single time; about 10% belongs to the top ten. The sequenced sample was CD4+ or CD8+ T cells sorted from blood, obtained in a trial of the OX40 agonist ivuxolimab. The receptors here all came from an adult with an advanced solid tumor such as melanoma, head and neck, liver or kidney cancer.

This chain links TRBV2 with TRBJ1-1, with D possibly being TRBD1 (6 bases). Germline V gene lookup returns CDR1 SNHLY and CDR2 FYNNEI. Between the trimmed V and J ends, which lost 4 bases and 0 bases, there was a span of 12 bases. The CDR3 contains 15 residues. The CDR3 nucleotides read TGTGCCAGCAGTGCTTCCAGGGGTCTGAACACTGAAGCTTTCTTT. The encoded protein is CASSASRGLNTEAFF.

The chain employs TRBV4-1 and TRBJ2-7; no clear D. CDR3 length: 15 amino acids. V was pared by 2 bases and J by 0 bases, with 11 bases between. From germline, CDR1 is MGHRA and CDR2 YSYEKL. This CDR3 is CASSQTPGSSYEQYF. The CDR3 nucleotides read TGCGCCAGCAGCCAAACGCCAGGTAGCTCCTACGAGCAGTACTTC.

V gene TRBV27 combines with J gene TRBJ2-7; TRBD2 matches 9 bases. Germline V gives CDR1 MNHEY, CDR2 SMNVEV (reference sequence). This CDR3 is 15 amino acids long. Trimming removed 6 bases from V and 2 bases from J; junction bases left unmatched: 8. The CDR3, as DNA: TGTGCCAGCAGGGGAGGACTAGCGAACCCCTACGAGCAGTACTTC. This sequence encodes CASRGGLANPYEQYF.

The chain combines TRBV5-1 with TRBJ2-1, with TRBD1 matching 8 bases. The CDR3 spans 15 residues. Unmatched junction bases numbered 10, after V lost 4 bases and J lost 7 bases. Germline assignment: CDR1 SGHRS and CDR2 YFSETQ. The CDR3 here is CASSIGQGLKNEQFF. CDR3 sequence (DNA): TGCGCCAGCAGCATAGGACAGGGACTCAAAAATGAGCAGTTCTTC.

The chain carries TRBV2 and TRBJ2-5; 12 nucleotides match TRBD2. The J call may not be correct, given that the DNA end is closer to TRBJ2-7. Germline V gene lookup returns CDR1 SNHLY and CDR2 FYNNEI. The CDR3 has 15 residues. The CDR3: CASSARLAGVYEQYF. CDR3 DNA: TGTGCCAGCAGCGCCAGACTAGCGGGGGTTTACGAGCAGTACTTC.

This sequence joins TRBV27 and TRBJ2-1, with unresolved D. The CDR3 is made up of 13 amino acids. Germline V gives CDR1 MNHEY, CDR2 SMNVEV (reference sequence). The V end lost 7 bases, the J end lost 1 base, and 8 bases lay between the germline ends. This CDR3 is CASKGLSYNEQFF. CDR3 coding DNA: TGTGCCAGCAAGGGCCTATCCTACAATGAGCAGTTCTTC.

The rearrangement joins TRBV2 to TRBJ1-1; D is unclear. The germline V and J ends were trimmed by 8 bases and 7 bases, with 14 bases remaining between them. The CDR3 runs 12 residues. CDR1 SNHLY and CDR2 FYNNEI come from the germline V gene. The CDR3 DNA is TGTGCCAGCCCTCCGGGCGAGGGTGAAGCTTTCTTT. As protein: CASPPGEGEAFF.

The V and J genes are TRBV13 and TRBJ2-7; tentatively, D is TRBD2 (7 bases). The CDR3 spans 18 residues. The germline V gene encodes CDR1 PRHDT and CDR2 FYEKMQ (reference sequence). V was shortened by 7 bases and J by 1 base, with 26 bases between the two germline ends. The CDR3: CASTVRGGRRDTSYEQYF. The CDR3, as DNA: TGTGCCAGCACCGTTAGGGGAGGGAGGAGGGACACTTCCTACGAGCAGTACTTC.

With respect to this clone: The same CDR3 also results from other DNA sequences found in this sample. This chain uses TRBV13 with TRBJ2-2, with D tentatively TRBD2 (6 bases). Trimming shortened V by 11 bases and J by 8 bases, and 21 bases separated the two germline ends. This CDR3 is built from 14 residues. Germline values: CDR1 PRHDT, CDR2 FYEKMQ (reference sequence). The CDR3 DNA reads TGTGCCTCTCGCCTGCGGGATATCACTGGGGAGCTGTTTTTT. Translated, it gives CASRLRDITGELFF.

A single count supports this clone. J is TRBJ1-1 and V is TRBV5-1; D is unclear. CDR1 and CDR2 (germline): SGHRS, YFSETQ. V was trimmed by 1 base and J by 6 bases, leaving 22 bases between them. The CDR3 consists of 17 residues. CDR3 coding DNA: TGCGCCAGCAGCTTGACTTTTGACCGACCGAAGGTATCTGAAGCTTTCTTT. This sequence encodes CASSLTFDRPKVSEAFF.

This clone was detected a few times. The chain couples TRBV6-5 to TRBJ2-4; D uncertain. CDR3 size: 12 residues. V gave up 4 bases and J gave up 6 bases, with 7 bases separating them. Germline lookup yields CDR1 MNHEY and CDR2 SVGAGI. The CDR3 loop is CASSSSGNIQYF. The CDR3 DNA follows: TGTGCCAGCAGTTCGTCAGGAAACATTCAGTACTTC.

The chain uses TRBV13 and TRBJ1-1; D perhaps matches TRBD1 (6 bases). Trimming stripped 5 bases from V and 5 bases from J, with 21 bases between. CDR3 size: 16 residues. Germline CDR1 is PRHDT and CDR2 is FYEKMQ (reference sequence). The CDR3 nucleotides read TGTGCCAGCAGCCCCGGGACATCCGGGATCGGTACTGAAGCTTTCTTT. Protein: CASSPGTSGIGTEAFF. The variable domain in full, with the rest retrieved from reference TRBV13 and TRBJ1-1, is AAGVIQSPRHLIKEKRETATLKCYPIPRHDTVYWYQQGPGQDPQFLISFYEKMQSDKGSIPDRFSAQQFSDYHSELNMSSLELGDSALYFCASSPGTSGIGTEAFFGQGTRLTVV.

The chain is built from TRBV7-6 and TRBJ2-7; D call uncertain. Trimming shortened V by 1 base and J by 0 bases, and 4 bases separated the two germline ends. Germline V CDR1 and CDR2: SGHVS, FNYEAQ. This CDR3 comprises 13 residues. As DNA, the CDR3 is TGTGCCAGCAGCTTAGTACCCTCCTACGAGCAGTACTTC. Translated, it gives CASSLVPSYEQYF.

This clone was observed a handful of times. CDR3 residues: CASSLVVGDYSYEQYF. The DNA of the CDR3 is TGTGCCAGCAGCTTAGTGGTTGGGGACTACTCCTACGAGCAGTACTTC. The chain employs TRBV7-9 and TRBJ2-7; 7 nucleotides agree with TRBD2. The J segment lost 0 bases and the V segment lost 1 base, leaving 6 bases of the junction unmatched. This CDR3 is built from 16 residues. CDR1 and CDR2 (germline): SEHNR, FQNEAQ (reference sequence).

This chain joins TRBV6-6 and TRBJ2-7; the D is unclear. The V and J ends lost 0 bases and 2 bases respectively, with 8 bases between them. CDR3 length: 14 residues. CDR1 is MNHNY and CDR2 is SVGAGI in the germline V gene (reference sequence). The CDR3 bases are TGTGCCAGCAGTTACTCGATCGGTGCCTACGAGCAGTACTTC. Its translation is CASSYSIGAYEQYF.

This sequence joins TRBV7-3 and TRBJ2-7; 9 bases are a match to TRBD2. The trim removed 2 bases at V and 2 bases at J, leaving 4 bases unmatched. Germline CDR1 SGHTA, CDR2 FQGTGA. The CDR3 runs 15 residues. DNA of the CDR3: TGTGCCAGCAGCTTAGGGTCTAGCGGGGCCTACGAGCAGTACTTC. It translates to CASSLGSSGAYEQYF. Drawing the rest from reference TRBV7-3 and TRBJ2-7, the complete variable domain is GAGVSQTPSNKVTEKGKYVELRCDPISGHTALYWYRQSLGQGPEFLIYFQGTGAADDSGLPNDRFFAVRPEGSVSTLKIQRTERGDSAVYLCASSLGSSGAYEQYFGPGTRLTVT.